This T cell receptor beta chain is from a study of cytomegalovirus exposure and HLA in healthy donors. The study ran its PCR with 60 Vbeta and 13 Jbeta primers. Some clones are missing from TCRdb's copy, which holds only in-frame ones; the method was immunoSEQ multiplex PCR. The sample is made up of 100,000 to 150,000 clones, and the top ten hold around 2.7% of it. Germline CDR1 reads SGHVS; CDR2 reads FNYEAQ. V gave up 3 bases and J gave up 4 bases, with 16 bases separating them. This CDR3 has 16 residues. This clonotype originated in a man aged 30-40 years in good health and CMV-seronegative. Material: PBMCs. The V call is TRBV7-6, the J call TRBJ1-3, with D perhaps matching TRBD1 (6 bases). The CDR3 sequence is CASSLPKRQVGNTIYF. The CDR3 DNA reads as TGTGCCAGCAGCTTGCCTAAAAGACAGGTCGGAAACACCATATATTTT.